Shown below are 18 T cell receptor beta chains from a single sample sequenced in a study of cytomegalovirus exposure and HLA in healthy donors. PCR involved 60 Vbeta and 13 Jbeta primers. Some clones are missing from TCRdb's copy, which holds only in-frame ones; the method was immunoSEQ multiplex PCR. The sample carries 90,000 to 95,000 clones, around 80% recorded once. The specimen was PBMCs. The receptors were gathered from a man aged 25 to 40 in good health and CMV-seronegative.

The rearrangement links TRBV6-4 to TRBJ1-1; D call uncertain. The CDR3 runs to 12 residues. V lost 2 bases and J lost 10, with 11 bases in between. From germline, CDR1 is MRHNA and CDR2 SNTAGT. CDR3 sequence reads: CASSDPAGGAFF. In nucleotides, the CDR3 is TGTGCCAGCAGTGACCCCGCCGGTGGAGCTTTCTTT.

The chain uses TRBV4-3 and TRBJ2-7; D unresolved. Trimming cost V 0 bases and J 2 bases, with 8 bases left between them. This CDR3 spans 14 amino acids. Germline CDR1 LGHNA, CDR2 YSLEER. The CDR3 reads CASSQDVRTYEQYF. The DNA for the CDR3 is TGCGCCAGCAGCCAAGACGTCAGGACCTACGAGCAGTACTTC.

The chain links TRBV18 to TRBJ1-2; 11 bases align to TRBD1. Germline V gene data show CDR1 as KGHSH and CDR2 as LQKENI. The CDR3 spans 15 residues. V shed 6 bases and J 3 bases; nucleotides not matched to a gene: 6. The CDR3 loop is CASSLGTGGDYGYTF. The CDR3 nucleotides are TGTGCCAGCTCCCTCGGGACAGGGGGTGACTATGGCTACACCTTC. The full variable domain, with the rest looked up from reference TRBV18 and TRBJ1-2, is NAGVMQNPRHLVRRRGQEARLRCSPMKGHSHVYWYRQLPEEGLKFMVYLQKENIIDESGMPKERFSAEFPKEGPSILRIQQVVRGDSAAYFCASSLGTGGDYGYTFGSGTRLTVV.

The chain combines TRBV11-2 with TRBJ1-4; D is unresolved. The CDR3 extends over 14 amino acids. CDR1 is SGHAT, CDR2 FQNNGV, per germline. Trimming removed 4 bases at V and 8 bases at J, with 14 bases between. CDR3 sequence (DNA): TGTGCCAGCAGCTCCCCTCCGCAGAAGGAAAAACTGTTTTTT. Translation gives CASSSPPQKEKLFF.

The chain recombines TRBV18 with TRBJ2-7, with 8 bases identical to TRBD1. Unmatched junction bases numbered 19, after V lost 3 bases and J lost 3 bases. The CDR3 runs 19 residues. The V gene's germline CDR1 is KGHSH and CDR2 LQKENI. CDR3 nucleotides: TGTGCCAGCTCACCCTTTTTCGACAGGGGTCAATTGTCCTACTACGAGCAGTACTTC. It codes for CASSPFFDRGQLSYYEQYF.

This clone was counted between two and nine times. The chain joins TRBV5-1 to TRBJ1-1; the match to TRBD1 covers 7 bases. Germline trimming cut 1 base from V and 1 base from J; bases unmatched to any gene: 1. The CDR3 length is 14 residues. The germline V gene encodes CDR1 SGHRS and CDR2 YFSETQ. The CDR3 loop reads CASSLTGANTEAFF. The DNA of the CDR3 is TGCGCCAGCAGCTTGACAGGGGCGAACACTGAAGCTTTCTTT.

The genes are TRBV9 and TRBJ2-5; 9 bases agree with TRBD1. The J call is doubtful: the DNA matches TRBJ2-7 better. Germline V gene data show CDR1 as SGDLS and CDR2 as YYNGEE. The CDR3 is 15 residues long. The chain's CDR3 is CASSVAGTGSYEQYF. Here the CDR3 DNA reads TGTGCCAGCAGCGTAGCCGGGACAGGGTCCTACGAGCAGTACTTC.

The genes are TRBV15 and TRBJ2-3; D is undetermined. The CDR3 consists of 13 residues. With 5 bases removed from V and 0 bases from J, the gap between germline ends came to 6 bases. The germline V gene encodes CDR1 LNHNV and CDR2 YYDKDF (reference sequence). CDR3 protein: CATSLYSTDTQYF. Here the CDR3 DNA reads TGTGCCACCAGCTTATATAGCACAGATACGCAGTATTTT.

J is TRBJ2-7 and V is TRBV6-1, with TRBD1 matching over 10 bases. The CDR3 loop spans 14 amino acids. Trimming took 0 bases from V and 7 from J; bases not matched to a gene: 3. In germline, CDR1 is MNHNS, CDR2 SASEGT. The DNA of the CDR3 is TGTGCCAGCAGTGAAGCGGGACAGGGGCTGGAGCAGTACGTC. Its protein product is CASSEAGQGLEQYV.

The rearrangement links TRBV10-3 to TRBJ1-3, with TRBD1 matching over 7 bases. CDR1 and CDR2 from the germline V gene are ENHRY and SYGVKD. After removal of 6 bases from V and 0 bases from J, the junction contained 8 bases not matched to a gene. This CDR3 is built from 16 residues. The CDR3 protein is CAISRRRGYSGNTIYF. CDR3 nucleotide sequence: TGTGCCATCAGCAGGCGCAGGGGGTACTCTGGAAACACCATATATTTT.

This chain links TRBV5-5 with TRBJ1-5; 9 bases agree with TRBD1. The CDR3 loop spans 16 amino acids. J gave up 3 bases and V 3 bases, and 7 bases lay outside the gene matches. Germline CDR1 and CDR2: SGHKS and YYEKEE (reference sequence). CDR3 loop: CASSSPGTGNNQPQHF. The CDR3 DNA is TGTGCCAGCAGCTCCCCGGGGACAGGGAACAATCAGCCCCAGCATTTT.

This chain links TRBV19 with TRBJ1-3; 9 positions agree with TRBD1. The junction had 17 bases not matched to a gene; V was cut back by 6 bases and J by 2 bases. The germline V gene has CDR1 LNHDA and CDR2 SQIVND (reference sequence). The length of the CDR3 is 19 residues. The CDR3 spells CASSSTGPGQGLPGNTIYF. For the CDR3, the DNA is TGTGCCAGTAGCTCCACGGGTCCGGGACAGGGTTTACCTGGAAACACCATATATTTT.

The V gene is TRBV27, the J gene TRBJ2-7, with D possibly being TRBD2 (7 bases). The germline V gene has CDR1 MNHEY and CDR2 SMNVEV (reference sequence). Trimming shortened V by 6 bases and J by 0 bases, and 12 bases separated the two germline ends. The CDR3 has 14 residues. CDR3 bases: TGTGCCAGCAGGGGGGGGCTTGGCTCCTACGAGCAGTACGTC. Translated, it gives CASRGGLGSYEQYV.

This chain uses TRBV7-3 with TRBJ2-1; 11 bases align to TRBD1. The CDR3 sequence is 15 residues long. CDR1 and CDR2 from the germline V gene are SGHTA and FQGTGA. The J segment lost 2 bases and the V segment lost 3 bases, leaving 0 bases of the junction unmatched. In DNA form, the CDR3 reads TGTGCCAGCAGCTTGGACAGGGGGCCCTACAATGAGCAGTTCTTC. Translated: CASSLDRGPYNEQFF.

The chain recombines TRBV18 with TRBJ2-1; D may be TRBD1 (5 bases). Germline V gives CDR1 KGHSH, CDR2 LQKENI. CDR3 length: 13 residues. The V gene lost 3 bases and the J gene lost 7 bases, with 10 bases spanning the gap. CDR3 coding DNA: TGTGCCAGCTCACCTATGACAGAAAATGAGCAGTTCTTC. It specifies CASSPMTENEQFF.

The chain combines TRBV29-1 with TRBJ1-2, with D possibly being TRBD1 (6 bases). The germline gives CDR1 SQVTM, CDR2 ANQGSEA. Deletions cut 4 bases from V and 11 bases from J, with 11 bases between. The CDR3 is made up of 10 amino acids. The CDR3 loop is CSVGDIQYTF. Written as DNA, the CDR3 is TGCAGCGTTGGGGACATTCAGTACACCTTC.

The J gene is TRBJ1-3, the V gene TRBV9; D might be TRBD1 (5 bases). Trimming took 4 bases from V and 0 from J, leaving 8 bases between them. CDR3 size: 14 residues. Germline V gene data show CDR1 as SGDLS and CDR2 as YYNGEE. The CDR3 DNA follows: TGTGCCAGCAGCCCGGGGGTCTCTGGAAACACCATATATTTT. This gives the protein CASSPGVSGNTIYF.

The V gene is TRBV28, the J gene TRBJ1-3; maybe TRBD1 (6 bases). This CDR3 is 15 amino acids long. Trimming shortened V by 8 bases and J by 0 bases, and 14 bases separated the two germline ends. Germline CDR1 MDHEN, CDR2 SYDVKM. Written as DNA, the CDR3 is TGTGCCAGCCATCCAACAGGGCTCTCTGGAAACACCATATATTTT. This encodes CASHPTGLSGNTIYF.